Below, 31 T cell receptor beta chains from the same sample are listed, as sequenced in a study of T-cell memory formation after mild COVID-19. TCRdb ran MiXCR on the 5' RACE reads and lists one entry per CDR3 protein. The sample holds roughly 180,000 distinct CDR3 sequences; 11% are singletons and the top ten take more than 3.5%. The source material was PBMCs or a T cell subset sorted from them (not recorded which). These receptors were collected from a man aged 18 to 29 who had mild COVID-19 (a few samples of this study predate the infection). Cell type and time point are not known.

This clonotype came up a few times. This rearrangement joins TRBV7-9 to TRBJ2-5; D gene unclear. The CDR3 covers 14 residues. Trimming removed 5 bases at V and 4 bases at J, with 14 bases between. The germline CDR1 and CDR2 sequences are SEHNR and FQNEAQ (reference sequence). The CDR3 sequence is CASSPTGTRETQYF. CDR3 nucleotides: TGTGCCAGCAGCCCCACGGGTACAAGAGAGACCCAGTACTTC.

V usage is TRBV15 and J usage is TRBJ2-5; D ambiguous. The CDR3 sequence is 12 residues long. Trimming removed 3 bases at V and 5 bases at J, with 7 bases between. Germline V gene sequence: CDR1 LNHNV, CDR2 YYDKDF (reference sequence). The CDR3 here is CATSRIRETQYF. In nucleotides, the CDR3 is TGTGCCACCAGCAGGATCCGGGAGACCCAGTACTTC.

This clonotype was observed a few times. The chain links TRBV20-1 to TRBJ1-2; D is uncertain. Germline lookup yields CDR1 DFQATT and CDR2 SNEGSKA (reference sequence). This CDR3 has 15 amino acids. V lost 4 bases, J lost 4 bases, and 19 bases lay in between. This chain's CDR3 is CSATSATAFGYGYTF. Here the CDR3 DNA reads TGCAGTGCTACCTCGGCCACGGCGTTTGGCTATGGCTACACCTTC.

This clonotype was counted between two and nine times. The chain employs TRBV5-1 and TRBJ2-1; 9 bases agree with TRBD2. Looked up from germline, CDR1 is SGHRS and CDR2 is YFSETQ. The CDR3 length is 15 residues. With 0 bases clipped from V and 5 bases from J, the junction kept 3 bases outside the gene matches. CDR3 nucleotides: TGCGCCAGCAGCTTGGTTGCGGGGGGGCACAATGAGCAGTTCTTC. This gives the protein CASSLVAGGHNEQFF.

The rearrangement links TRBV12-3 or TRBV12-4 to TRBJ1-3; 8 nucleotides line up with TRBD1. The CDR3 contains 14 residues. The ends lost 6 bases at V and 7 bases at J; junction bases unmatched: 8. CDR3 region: CASSLTGASNTIYF. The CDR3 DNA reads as TGTGCCAGCAGCCTGACAGGGGCAAGTAACACCATATATTTT.

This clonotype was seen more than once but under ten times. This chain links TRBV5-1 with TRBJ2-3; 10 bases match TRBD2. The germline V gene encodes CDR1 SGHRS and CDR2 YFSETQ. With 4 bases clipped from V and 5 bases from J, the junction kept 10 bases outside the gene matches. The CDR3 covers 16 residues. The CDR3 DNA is TGCGCCAGCAGCATGAGCGGGGGGGCCGAGGTAGATACGCAGTATTTT. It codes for CASSMSGGAEVDTQYF.

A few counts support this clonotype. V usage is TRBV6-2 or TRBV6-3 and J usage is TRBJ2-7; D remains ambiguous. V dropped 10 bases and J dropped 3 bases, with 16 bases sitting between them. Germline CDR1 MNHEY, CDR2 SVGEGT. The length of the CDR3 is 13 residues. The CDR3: CATTRLYGYEQYV. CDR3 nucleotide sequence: TGTGCCACCACCCGGCTTTACGGCTACGAGCAGTACGTC.

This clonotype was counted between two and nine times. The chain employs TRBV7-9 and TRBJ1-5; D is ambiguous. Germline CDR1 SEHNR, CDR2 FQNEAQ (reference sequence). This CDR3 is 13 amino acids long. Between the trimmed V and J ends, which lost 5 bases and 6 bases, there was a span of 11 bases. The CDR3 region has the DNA TGTGCCAGCAGCCCTGACGTTCGTCAGCCCCAGCATTTT. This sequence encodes CASSPDVRQPQHF.

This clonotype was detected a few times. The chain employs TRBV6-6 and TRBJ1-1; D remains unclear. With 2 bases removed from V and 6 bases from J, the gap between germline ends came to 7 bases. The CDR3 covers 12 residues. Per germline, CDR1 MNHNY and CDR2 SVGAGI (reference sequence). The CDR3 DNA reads TGTGCCAGCAGTTACAGGATGCCTGAAGCTTTCTTT. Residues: CASSYRMPEAFF.

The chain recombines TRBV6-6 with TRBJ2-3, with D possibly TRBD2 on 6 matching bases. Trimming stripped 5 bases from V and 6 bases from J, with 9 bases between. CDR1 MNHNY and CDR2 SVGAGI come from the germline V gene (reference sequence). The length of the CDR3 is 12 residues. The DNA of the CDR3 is TGTGCCAGCAGTAGGAGGGAGGATACGCAGTATTTT. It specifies CASSRREDTQYF.

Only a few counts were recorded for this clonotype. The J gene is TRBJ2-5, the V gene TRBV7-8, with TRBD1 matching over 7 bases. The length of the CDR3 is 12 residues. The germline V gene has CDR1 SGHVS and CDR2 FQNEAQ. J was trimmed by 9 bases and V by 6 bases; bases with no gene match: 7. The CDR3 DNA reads TGTGCCAGCAGAGATCCTCAGGGGGCCCAGTACTTC. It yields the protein CASRDPQGAQYF.

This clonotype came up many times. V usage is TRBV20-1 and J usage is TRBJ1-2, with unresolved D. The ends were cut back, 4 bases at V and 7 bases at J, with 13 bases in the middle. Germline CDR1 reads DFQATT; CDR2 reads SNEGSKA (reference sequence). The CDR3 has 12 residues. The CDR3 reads CSANPDFGGYTF. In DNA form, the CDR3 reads TGCAGTGCTAACCCAGATTTTGGTGGCTACACCTTC.

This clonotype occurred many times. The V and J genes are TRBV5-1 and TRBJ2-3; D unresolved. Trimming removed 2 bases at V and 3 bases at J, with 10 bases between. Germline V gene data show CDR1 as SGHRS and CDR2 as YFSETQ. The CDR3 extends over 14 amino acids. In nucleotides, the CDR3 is TGCGCCAGCAGCTTCGGAGAAACTACAGATACGCAGTATTTT. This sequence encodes CASSFGETTDTQYF.

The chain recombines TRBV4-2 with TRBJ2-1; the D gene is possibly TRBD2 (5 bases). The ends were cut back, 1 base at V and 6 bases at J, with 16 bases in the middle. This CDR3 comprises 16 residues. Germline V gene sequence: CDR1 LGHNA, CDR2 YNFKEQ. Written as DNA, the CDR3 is TGTGCCAGCAGCCAAGGAATCGCGGGCCCTTCCAATGAGCAGTTCTTC. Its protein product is CASSQGIAGPSNEQFF.

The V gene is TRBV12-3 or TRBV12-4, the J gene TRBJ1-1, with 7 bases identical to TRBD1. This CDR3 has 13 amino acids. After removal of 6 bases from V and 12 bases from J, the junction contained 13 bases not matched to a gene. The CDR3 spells CASSPTGFVRTFF. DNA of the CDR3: TGTGCCAGCAGCCCGACAGGGTTCGTTAGAACTTTCTTT.

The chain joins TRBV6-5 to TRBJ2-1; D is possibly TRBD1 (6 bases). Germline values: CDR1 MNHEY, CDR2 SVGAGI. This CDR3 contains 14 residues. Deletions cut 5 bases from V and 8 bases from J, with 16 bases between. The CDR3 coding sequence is TGTGCCAGCAGTCTCGGACAGTCTATCCATGAGCAGTTCTTC. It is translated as CASSLGQSIHEQFF.

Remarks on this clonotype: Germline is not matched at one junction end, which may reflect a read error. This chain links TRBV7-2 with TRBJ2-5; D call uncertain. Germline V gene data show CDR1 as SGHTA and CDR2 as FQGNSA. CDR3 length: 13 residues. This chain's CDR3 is CASSLGFRETKYF. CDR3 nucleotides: TGTGCCAGCAGCTTAGGGTTTCGTGAGACCAAGTACTTC.

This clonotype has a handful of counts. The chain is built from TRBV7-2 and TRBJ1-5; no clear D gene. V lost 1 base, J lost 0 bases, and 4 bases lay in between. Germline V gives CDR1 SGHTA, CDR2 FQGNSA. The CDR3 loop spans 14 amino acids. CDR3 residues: CASSLVHSNQPQHF. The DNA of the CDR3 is TGTGCCAGCAGCTTAGTTCATAGCAATCAGCCCCAGCATTTT.

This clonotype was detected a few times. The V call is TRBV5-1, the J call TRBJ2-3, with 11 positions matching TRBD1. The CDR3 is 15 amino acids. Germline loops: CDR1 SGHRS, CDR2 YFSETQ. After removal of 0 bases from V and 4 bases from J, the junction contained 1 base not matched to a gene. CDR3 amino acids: CASSLGGQGADTQYF. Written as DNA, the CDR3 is TGCGCCAGCAGCTTGGGGGGACAGGGGGCAGATACGCAGTATTTT.

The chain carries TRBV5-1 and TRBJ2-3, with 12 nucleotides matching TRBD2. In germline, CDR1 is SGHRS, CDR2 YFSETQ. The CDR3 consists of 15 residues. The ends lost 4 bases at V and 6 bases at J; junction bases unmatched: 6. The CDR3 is CASSLAGGPPDTQYF. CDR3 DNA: TGCGCCAGCAGCCTAGCGGGGGGGCCGCCGGATACGCAGTATTTT. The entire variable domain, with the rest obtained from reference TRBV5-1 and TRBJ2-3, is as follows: KAGVTQTPRYLIKTRGQQVTLSCSPISGHRSVSWYQQTPGQGLQFLFEYFSETQRNKGNFPGRFSGRQFSNSRSEMNVSTLELGDSALYLCASSLAGGPPDTQYFGPGTRLTVL.

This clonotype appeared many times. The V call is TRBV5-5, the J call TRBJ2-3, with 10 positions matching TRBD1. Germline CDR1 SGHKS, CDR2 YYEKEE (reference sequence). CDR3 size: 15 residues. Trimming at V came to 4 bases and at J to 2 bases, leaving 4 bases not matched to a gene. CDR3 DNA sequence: TGTGCCAGCAGCGACCGACAGGGGGCCACAGATACGCAGTATTTT. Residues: CASSDRQGATDTQYF.

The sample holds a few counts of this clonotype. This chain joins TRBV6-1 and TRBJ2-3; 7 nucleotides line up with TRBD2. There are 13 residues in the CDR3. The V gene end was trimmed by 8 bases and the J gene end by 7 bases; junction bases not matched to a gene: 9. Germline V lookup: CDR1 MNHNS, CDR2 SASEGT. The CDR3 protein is CASSAGYLHTQYF. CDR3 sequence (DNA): TGTGCCAGCTCAGCGGGATATCTCCATACGCAGTATTTT.

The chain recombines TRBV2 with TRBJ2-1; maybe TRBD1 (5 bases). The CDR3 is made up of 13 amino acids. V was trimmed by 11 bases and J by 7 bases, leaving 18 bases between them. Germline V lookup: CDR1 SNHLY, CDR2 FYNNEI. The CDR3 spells CAQGYPRSNEQFF. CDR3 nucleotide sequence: TGTGCCCAGGGATACCCCCGAAGTAATGAGCAGTTCTTC.

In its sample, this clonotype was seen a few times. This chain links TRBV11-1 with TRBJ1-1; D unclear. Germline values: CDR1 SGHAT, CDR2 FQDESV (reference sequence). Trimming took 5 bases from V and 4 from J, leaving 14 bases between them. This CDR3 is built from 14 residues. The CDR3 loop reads CASSVGQWGTEAFF. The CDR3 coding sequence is TGTGCCAGCAGCGTCGGTCAGTGGGGCACTGAAGCTTTCTTT.

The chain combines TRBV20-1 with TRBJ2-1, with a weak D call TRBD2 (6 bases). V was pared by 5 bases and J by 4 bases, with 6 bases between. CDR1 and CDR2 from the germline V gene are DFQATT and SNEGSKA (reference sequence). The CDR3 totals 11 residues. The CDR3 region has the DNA TGCAGTGCTCTAGCGTACAATGAGCAGTTCTTC. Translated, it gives CSALAYNEQFF.

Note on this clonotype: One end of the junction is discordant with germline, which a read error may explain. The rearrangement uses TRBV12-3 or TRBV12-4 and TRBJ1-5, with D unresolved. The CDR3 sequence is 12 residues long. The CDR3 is CASSGRYHPQHF. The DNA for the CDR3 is TGTGCCAGCAGCGGACGGTATCACCCCCAGCATTTT.

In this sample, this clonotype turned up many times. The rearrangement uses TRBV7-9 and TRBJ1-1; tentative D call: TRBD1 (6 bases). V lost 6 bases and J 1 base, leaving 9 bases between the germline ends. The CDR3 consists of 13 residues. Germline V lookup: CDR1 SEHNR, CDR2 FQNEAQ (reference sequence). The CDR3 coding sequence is TGTGCCAGCAGGCCACAGGGGAACACTGAAGCTTTCTTT. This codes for CASRPQGNTEAFF.

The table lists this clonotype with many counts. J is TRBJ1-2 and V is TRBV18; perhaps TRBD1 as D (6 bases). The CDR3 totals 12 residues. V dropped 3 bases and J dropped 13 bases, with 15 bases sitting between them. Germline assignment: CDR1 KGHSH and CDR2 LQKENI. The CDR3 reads CASSPGQWGFTF. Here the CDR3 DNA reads TGTGCCAGCTCACCCGGACAGTGGGGTTTCACCTTC.

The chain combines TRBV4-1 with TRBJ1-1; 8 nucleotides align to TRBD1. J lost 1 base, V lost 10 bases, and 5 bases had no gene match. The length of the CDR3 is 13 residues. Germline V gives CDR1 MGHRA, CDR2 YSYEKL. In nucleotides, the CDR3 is TGCGCCACCGGGGACAGGTCGAACACTGAAGCTTTCTTT. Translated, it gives CATGDRSNTEAFF.

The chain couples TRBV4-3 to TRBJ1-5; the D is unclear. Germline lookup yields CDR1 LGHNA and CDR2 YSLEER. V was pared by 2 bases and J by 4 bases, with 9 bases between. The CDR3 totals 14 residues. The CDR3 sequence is CASSQLPGNQPQHF. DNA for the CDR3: TGCGCCAGCAGCCAATTGCCTGGTAATCAGCCCCAGCATTTT.

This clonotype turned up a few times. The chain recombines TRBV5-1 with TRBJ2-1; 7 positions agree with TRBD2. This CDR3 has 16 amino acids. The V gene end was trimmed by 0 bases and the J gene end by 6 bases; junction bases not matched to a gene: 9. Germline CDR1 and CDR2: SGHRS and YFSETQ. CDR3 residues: CASSLAAGWAINEQFF. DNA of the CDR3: TGCGCCAGCAGCTTGGCAGCGGGGTGGGCAATCAATGAGCAGTTCTTC.